The subject of this entry is one T cell receptor (delta chain). Its antigen is unidentified. The source of the sample is a study of human gamma delta and Vdelta1 T cells. General observations from the study: Acute myeloid leukemia was reportedly broadly targeted by polyclonal Delta One T cells.

V was clipped by 6 bases and J by 0 bases; unmatched bases: 34. Germline values: CDR1 TSWWSYY, CDR2 QGS. The length of the CDR3 is 26 residues. TCRdb re-called the PCR reads via CATT. The sample comprises thousands of delta-chain clones, approximately 40% of which are singletons, and about 6.4% rests with the top ten. J is TRDJ1 and V is TRDV1, with TRDD3 identical over 13 bases. The sequence was obtained from a human donor in good health. The sample consisted of Vdelta1 gamma-delta T cells from blood grown in culture (DOT cells). The CDR3 region is CALGVLGLPRSLGLGDTPIYTDKLIF. The CDR3 DNA sequence: TGTGCTCTTGGCGTATTAGGCCTTCCTAGGTCCTTGGGACTGGGGGATACGCCGATCTACACCGATAAACTCATCTTT.